A single sample is the source of the 15 T cell receptor beta chains below, sequenced in a study of T cell changes during pregnancy in multiple sclerosis. Some clones are missing from TCRdb's copy, which holds only in-frame ones; the method was immunoSEQ multiplex PCR. The sample contains about 66,000 clones, roughly nine tenths of which appear only once. The sample consisted of peripheral blood, taken in the third trimester of pregnancy. Every receptor here comes from a female donor with multiple sclerosis, enrolled in a pregnancy study.

The chain links TRBV5-1 to TRBJ2-7; 12 bases agree with TRBD2. Trimming at V came to 6 bases and at J to 3 bases, leaving 25 bases not matched to a gene. CDR3 length: 21 amino acids. Germline CDR1 SGHRS, CDR2 YFSETQ. The CDR3 here is CASMGYGESRLAGVTLYEQYF. DNA for the CDR3: TGCGCCAGCATGGGGTACGGAGAATCGAGACTAGCGGGAGTAACCCTCTACGAGCAGTACTTC.

This sequence joins TRBV7-2 and TRBJ2-1, with D perhaps TRBD2 (5 bases). Trimming took 0 bases from V and 5 from J, leaving 8 bases between them. The germline V gene has CDR1 SGHTA and CDR2 FQGNSA. This CDR3 has 14 residues. For the CDR3, the DNA is TGTGCCAGCAGCTTAGCGGGAGTTGACAATGAGCAGTTCTTC. Translating it yields CASSLAGVDNEQFF.

This chain uses TRBV4-3 with TRBJ1-2; D might be TRBD1 (5 bases). Germline CDR1 reads LGHNA; CDR2 reads YSLEER. The CDR3 length is 13 residues. Trimming pared 1 base from V and 7 bases from J, leaving 10 bases between. The CDR3 here is CASSQGRDFGYTF. CDR3 DNA: TGCGCCAGCAGCCAAGGGCGGGACTTTGGCTACACCTTC.

V and J are TRBV19 and TRBJ1-2; 7 nucleotides agree with TRBD1. The CDR3 runs to 15 residues. With V trimmed by 5 bases and J by 6 bases, 12 bases remained unmatched. Germline-derived CDR1 and CDR2 are LNHDA and SQIVND (reference sequence). The CDR3 protein is CASSGTGAAEDGYTF. CDR3 nucleotide sequence: TGTGCCAGTAGTGGAACAGGGGCCGCGGAGGATGGCTACACCTTC.

The V call is TRBV18, the J call TRBJ1-5; 7 nucleotides line up with TRBD1. The J segment lost 1 base and the V segment lost 3 bases, leaving 6 bases of the junction unmatched. Germline V lookup: CDR1 KGHSH, CDR2 LQKENI. This CDR3 region has 16 residues. The CDR3 DNA reads TGTGCCAGCTCACCCGACAGGGCCCTGAGCAATCAGCCCCAGCATTTT. It yields the protein CASSPDRALSNQPQHF. The variable domain in full, completed from reference TRBV18 and TRBJ1-5, reads NAGVMQNPRHLVRRRGQEARLRCSPMKGHSHVYWYRQLPEEGLKFMVYLQKENIIDESGMPKERFSAEFPKEGPSILRIQQVVRGDSAAYFCASSPDRALSNQPQHFGDGTRLSIL.

The chain links TRBV7-2 to TRBJ2-7; tentatively, D is TRBD2 (6 bases). Trimming took off 4 bases at V and 2 bases at J, with 12 bases between the two ends. This CDR3 contains 14 residues. Germline loops: CDR1 SGHTA, CDR2 FQGNSA. CDR3 sequence: CASSSGLNAYEQYF. The CDR3 DNA reads TGTGCCAGCAGCTCGGGACTCAACGCCTACGAGCAGTACTTC.

This chain links TRBV13 with TRBJ1-2; no definite D call. V was clipped by 2 bases and J by 2 bases, with 6 bases between them. Germline CDR1 reads PRHDT; CDR2 reads FYEKMQ (reference sequence). This CDR3 comprises 13 residues. The CDR3 is CASSLSRNYGYTF. The CDR3 DNA reads TGTGCCAGCAGCTTATCCAGAAACTATGGCTACACCTTC.

The chain employs TRBV11-2 and TRBJ1-4, with 8 bases aligning to TRBD1. The CDR3 contains 15 residues. The germline gives CDR1 SGHAT, CDR2 FQNNGV. Losses at the gene ends were 3 bases for V and 7 bases for J; bases not matched to a gene: 7. This CDR3 reads CASSFQGADGEKLFF. CDR3 DNA sequence: TGTGCCAGCAGCTTCCAGGGGGCGGATGGTGAAAAACTGTTTTTT.

The chain employs TRBV4-1 and TRBJ2-1; 10 bases align to TRBD2. Germline assignment: CDR1 MGHRA and CDR2 YSYEKL. The ends lost 7 bases at V and 7 bases at J; junction bases unmatched: 13. The CDR3 has 16 amino acids. The CDR3 loop reads CASTSGTSATGNEQFF. The CDR3 DNA follows: TGCGCCAGCACCTCCGGGACTAGCGCTACGGGGAATGAGCAGTTCTTC.

The chain combines TRBV12-5 with TRBJ2-7, with 12 bases fitting TRBD2. The CDR3 is 17 amino acids. The ends lost 1 base at V and 4 bases at J; junction bases unmatched: 8. Germline CDR1 LGHNT, CDR2 FRNRAP. CDR3 in amino acids: CASGLGSTSGSIYEQYF. CDR3 coding DNA: TGTGCTAGTGGTTTGGGCTCGACTAGCGGGAGTATTTACGAGCAGTACTTC.

V gene TRBV18 combines with J gene TRBJ2-1, with 12 bases lining up with TRBD2. With 8 bases clipped from V and 5 bases from J, the junction kept 10 bases outside the gene matches. CDR3 length equals 16 residues. The V gene's germline CDR1 is KGHSH and CDR2 LQKENI. CDR3 in amino acids: CASTTSGSFPNNEQFF. For the CDR3, the DNA is TGTGCCAGCACGACTAGCGGGAGCTTCCCAAACAATGAGCAGTTCTTC.

The CDR3 nucleotides are TGTGCCAGCTCACCACCGAATCCCAGGGACACTGAAGCTTTCTTT. Protein: CASSPPNPRDTEAFF. J is TRBJ1-1 and V is TRBV18, with D tentatively TRBD1 (5 bases). The V and J ends lost 0 bases and 3 bases respectively, with 11 bases between them. In germline, CDR1 is KGHSH, CDR2 LQKENI. The CDR3 contains 15 residues.

This clone was counted a single time. The chain links TRBV7-9 to TRBJ1-1, with D perhaps matching TRBD1 (5 bases). V lost 3 bases and J lost 11, with 13 bases in between. Germline V gives CDR1 SEHNR, CDR2 FQNEAQ (reference sequence). The CDR3 is 12 residues long. CDR3 in amino acids: CASSFEGVGAFF. The CDR3, as DNA: TGTGCCAGCAGCTTCGAAGGGGTGGGGGCTTTCTTT.

The V call is TRBV5-1, the J call TRBJ1-1; 9 nucleotides agree with TRBD1. The CDR3 loop spans 15 amino acids. CDR1 and CDR2 from the germline V gene are SGHRS and YFSETQ. With V trimmed by 4 bases and J by 3 bases, 7 bases remained unmatched. The CDR3 bases are TGCGCCAGCAGCCCTGAGGGACAGGGATACACTGAAGCTTTCTTT. This encodes CASSPEGQGYTEAFF.

The V gene is TRBV2, the J gene TRBJ2-5, with TRBD2 identical over 9 bases. Germline loops: CDR1 SNHLY, CDR2 FYNNEI. This CDR3 contains 16 residues. V gave up 2 bases and J gave up 4 bases; unmatched junction bases: 8. The CDR3 nucleotides read TGTGCCAGCAGTGAAATCGCGGGGGGGCCTGGAGAGACCCAGTACTTC. As protein: CASSEIAGGPGETQYF. Supplemented by reference TRBV2 and TRBJ2-5, the full variable domain reads EPEVTQTPSHQVTQMGQEVILRCVPISNHLYFYWYRQILGQKVEFLVSFYNNEISEKSEIFDDQFSVERPDGSNFTLKIRSTKLEDSAMYFCASSEIAGGPGETQYFGPGTRLLVL.